One sample yielded the 23 T cell receptor beta chains listed below, sequenced in a study of cytomegalovirus exposure and HLA in healthy donors. In the PCR, 60 Vbeta and 13 Jbeta primers were used. Only in-frame clones appear in the TCRdb table, and some are missing; sequencing was by immunoSEQ multiplex PCR. The sample carries approximately 72,000 clones, 78% recorded once. Sequenced input: PBMCs. Every receptor here comes from a male donor in good health and CMV-seropositive.

V is TRBV27 and J is TRBJ2-1; D might be TRBD1 (5 bases). CDR3 length equals 14 residues. The germline V gene has CDR1 MNHEY and CDR2 SMNVEV (reference sequence). With 4 bases removed from V and 3 bases from J, the gap between germline ends came to 10 bases. The CDR3 coding sequence is TGTGCCAGCAGTTATGACAGTAACTACAATGAGCAGTTCTTC. It specifies CASSYDSNYNEQFF.

V gene TRBV6-1 combines with J gene TRBJ2-5, with D possibly being TRBD2 (6 bases). The DNA end is more similar to TRBJ2-7, so the J call may be wrong. CDR3 size: 15 residues. Germline CDR1 is MNHNS and CDR2 is SASEGT. The CDR3, as DNA: TGTGCCAGCGGGGTCGCTGGGGAGGACTCCTACGAGCAGTACTTC. It is translated as CASGVAGEDSYEQYF.

The chain uses TRBV7-2 and TRBJ2-2; 7 nucleotides match TRBD2. Germline values: CDR1 SGHTA, CDR2 FQGNSA. This CDR3 is built from 15 residues. J was trimmed by 3 bases and V by 3 bases; bases with no gene match: 4. This chain's CDR3 is CASSFGGGDTGELFF. The CDR3 nucleotides are TGTGCCAGCAGCTTCGGTGGGGGGGACACCGGGGAGCTGTTTTTT.

The chain links TRBV5-1 to TRBJ2-1; TRBD2 agrees at 10 bases. This CDR3 has 15 residues. Per germline, CDR1 SGHRS and CDR2 YFSETQ. With 3 bases clipped from V and 8 bases from J, the junction kept 8 bases outside the gene matches. CDR3 residues: CASSSSGGTTDEQFF. The DNA for the CDR3 is TGCGCCAGCAGCTCTAGCGGGGGAACTACAGATGAGCAGTTCTTC.

The chain employs TRBV25-1 and TRBJ2-7; 7 positions match TRBD2. The CDR3 runs to 14 residues. The V gene end was trimmed by 5 bases and the J gene end by 4 bases; junction bases not matched to a gene: 8. Germline lookup yields CDR1 MGHDK and CDR2 SYGVNS. This CDR3 reads CASSSAGLRYEQYF. The CDR3 region has the DNA TGTGCCAGCAGTTCGGCGGGACTACGGTACGAGCAGTACTTC.

V usage is TRBV19 and J usage is TRBJ1-1, with unresolved D. V lost 6 bases and J lost 8, with 10 bases in between. The CDR3 is made up of 11 amino acids. CDR1 is LNHDA and CDR2 is SQIVND in the germline V gene (reference sequence). CDR3 sequence (DNA): TGTGCCAGTAGGGTCGGGGTCGAAGCTTTCTTT. Its protein product is CASRVGVEAFF.

The chain links TRBV6-5 to TRBJ2-1; 11 bases match TRBD2. Germline CDR1 is MNHEY and CDR2 is SVGAGI. This CDR3 spans 16 amino acids. Losses at the gene ends were 4 bases for V and 1 base for J; bases not matched to a gene: 3. Written as DNA, the CDR3 is TGTGCCAGCAGTTTCTTAGCGGGGGGGTCCTACAATGAGCAGTTCTTC. Amino acids: CASSFLAGGSYNEQFF.

In this sample, this clone turned up a few times. This sequence joins TRBV6-6 and TRBJ1-5; a weak D match, TRBD1 (6 bases). CDR1 and CDR2 from the germline V gene are MNHNY and SVGAGI (reference sequence). V gave up 0 bases and J gave up 4 bases, with 13 bases separating them. CDR3 size: 16 residues. This CDR3 reads CASSYSGQGNNQPQHF. The CDR3 DNA reads as TGTGCCAGCAGTTACTCGGGCCAGGGGAATAATCAGCCCCAGCATTTT.

The chain couples TRBV7-9 to TRBJ1-1; 7 bases agree with TRBD1. The V segment lost 5 bases and the J segment 8 bases; nucleotides outside the gene matches: 5. This CDR3 is built from 12 residues. Germline V gives CDR1 SEHNR, CDR2 FQNEAQ (reference sequence). CDR3: CASSPGTAEAFF. The CDR3 DNA sequence: TGTGCCAGCAGCCCCGGGACAGCCGAAGCTTTCTTT.

Written as DNA, the CDR3 is TGTGCCAGCAGCCAAGACAGTTTTGGGGGGAAAAACACCATATATTTT. This codes for CASSQDSFGGKNTIYF. The chain employs TRBV4-2 and TRBJ1-3; tentatively, D is TRBD1 (5 bases). Trimming shortened V by 0 bases and J by 6 bases, and 15 bases separated the two germline ends. The CDR3 totals 16 residues. Germline V CDR1 and CDR2: LGHNA, YNFKEQ.

V gene TRBV5-4 combines with J gene TRBJ1-2, with D perhaps matching TRBD1 (6 bases). The CDR3 has 15 amino acids. CDR1 is SGHNT and CDR2 is YYREEE in the germline V gene (reference sequence). Trimming pared 4 bases from V and 8 bases from J, leaving 21 bases between. The CDR3 nucleotides are TGTGCCAGCAGCCCCCCGCTGGGGAAGAGGGGGGGCTACACCTTC. Its translation: CASSPPLGKRGGYTF.

The J gene is TRBJ1-2, the V gene TRBV28, with 8 bases matching TRBD1. This CDR3 is 14 amino acids long. Germline V gene lookup returns CDR1 MDHEN and CDR2 SYDVKM. The junction had 0 bases not matched to a gene; V was cut back by 0 bases and J by 3 bases. As DNA, the CDR3 is TGTGCCAGCAGTTTATGGGACAGGGACTATGGCTACACCTTC. This codes for CASSLWDRDYGYTF.

This clone was seen a few times. The chain joins TRBV5-5 to TRBJ1-1, with D uncertain. This CDR3 has 15 residues. Trimming took off 6 bases at V and 2 bases at J, with 17 bases between the two ends. Germline assignment: CDR1 SGHKS and CDR2 YYEKEE (reference sequence). The CDR3 is CASIGHRGTNTEAFF. The CDR3 coding sequence is TGTGCCAGCATTGGGCACCGGGGAACTAACACTGAAGCTTTCTTT.

V and J are TRBV2 and TRBJ1-1; TRBD1 aligns across 9 bases. V trimming: 9 bases; J trimming: 0 bases; junction bases outside the gene matches: 2. Germline-derived CDR1 and CDR2 are SNHLY and FYNNEI. The CDR3 totals 13 residues. CDR3 nucleotides: TGTGCCAGAGGACAGGGGCTGAACACTGAAGCTTTCTTT. Protein: CARGQGLNTEAFF.

This clone has only one observation. The rearrangement joins TRBV7-9 to TRBJ2-1, with TRBD2 identical over 7 bases. Germline V gene lookup returns CDR1 SEHNR and CDR2 FQNEAQ (reference sequence). The CDR3 spans 15 residues. Germline trimming cut 8 bases from V and 0 bases from J; bases unmatched to any gene: 7. This chain's CDR3 is CASPRAGSSYNEQFF. DNA for the CDR3: TGTGCCAGCCCGAGAGCGGGATCCTCCTACAATGAGCAGTTCTTC.

V is TRBV28 and J is TRBJ1-4; TRBD1 is a possible D gene (5 bases). The CDR3 is made up of 13 amino acids. With 6 bases removed from V and 7 bases from J, the gap between germline ends came to 12 bases. Germline V gives CDR1 MDHEN, CDR2 SYDVKM. Here the CDR3 reads CASREGRSEKLFF. CDR3 coding DNA: TGTGCCAGCAGGGAGGGACGGTCTGAAAAACTGTTTTTT.

The V and J genes are TRBV6-5 and TRBJ2-5; 9 nucleotides agree with TRBD2. The DNA matches TRBJ2-7 better at its end, which makes the J call doubtful. The CDR3 totals 15 residues. CDR1 and CDR2 (germline): MNHEY, SVGAGI. The CDR3 sequence: CASSYSTSGSYEQYF. The CDR3 DNA sequence: TGTGCCAGCAGTTACTCCACTAGCGGGTCCTACGAGCAGTACTTC.

The genes are TRBV28 and TRBJ1-2, with 7 bases aligning to TRBD1. Germline trimming cut 4 bases from V and 8 bases from J; bases unmatched to any gene: 4. CDR3 length equals 12 residues. Germline lookup yields CDR1 MDHEN and CDR2 SYDVKM. The CDR3 coding sequence is TGTGCCAGCAGTTGGGGACAGCGGGGCTACACCTTC. Residues: CASSWGQRGYTF.

In this sample, this clone turned up once. The chain recombines TRBV30 with TRBJ1-2; D may be TRBD1 (5 bases). CDR1 and CDR2 from the germline V gene are GTSNPN and SVGIG (reference sequence). V was cut by 0 bases and J by 5 bases, with 7 bases left in between. The CDR3 extends over 12 amino acids. CDR3 in DNA: TGTGCCTGGAGTGTTCAGGGTTATGGCTACACCTTC. Translating it yields CAWSVQGYGYTF. The entire variable domain, with the rest obtained from reference TRBV30 and TRBJ1-2, is as follows: SQTIHQWPATLVQPVGSPLSLECTVEGTSNPNLYWYRQAAGRGLQLLFYSVGIGQISSEVPQNLSASRPQDRQFILSSKKLLLSDSGFYLCAWSVQGYGYTFGSGTRLTVV.

In this sample, this clone turned up a few times. This chain connects TRBV5-4 to TRBJ2-7; a weak D match, TRBD1 (5 bases). Trimming stripped 5 bases from V and 6 bases from J, with 12 bases between. CDR3 size: 12 residues. In germline, CDR1 is SGHNT, CDR2 YYREEE (reference sequence). Here the CDR3 DNA reads TGTGCCAGCAGTCTAGGGGCTCGCGAGCAGTACTTC. This translates into CASSLGAREQYF.

The rearrangement joins TRBV4-2 to TRBJ1-2; no definite D call. V was cut by 0 bases and J by 3 bases, with 5 bases left in between. The CDR3 consists of 13 residues. From germline, CDR1 is LGHNA and CDR2 YNFKEQ. CDR3 in amino acids: CASSQDGDYGYTF. CDR3 nucleotide sequence: TGTGCCAGCAGCCAAGACGGGGACTATGGCTACACCTTC.

This chain joins TRBV6-4 and TRBJ1-1; D is uncertain. CDR1 and CDR2 (germline): MRHNA, SNTAGT. The ends were cut back, 7 bases at V and 3 bases at J, with 12 bases in the middle. The CDR3 contains 13 residues. CDR3: CASKSLLDTEAFF. Here the CDR3 DNA reads TGTGCCAGCAAGAGCTTGTTGGACACTGAAGCTTTCTTT.

This chain connects TRBV5-1 to TRBJ2-1, with TRBD1 matching 12 bases. The germline V gene has CDR1 SGHRS and CDR2 YFSETQ. The CDR3 is 15 amino acids. V lost 4 bases to trimming and J lost 8 bases; unmatched junction nucleotides: 7. CDR3 nucleotides: TGCGCCAGCAGCCCGGGACAGGGGGCTTTCTATGAGCAGTTCTTC. Its translation: CASSPGQGAFYEQFF.